The sequence of this T cell receptor (beta chain) was determined in a study of technical replicates of blood from a handful of donors. This CDR3 spans 16 amino acids. The V gene's germline CDR1 is SEHNR and CDR2 FQNEAQ (reference sequence). Trimming took 7 bases from V and 0 from J; bases not matched to a gene: 8. The data were produced by immunoSEQ multiplex PCR, yet TCRdb's version contains in-frame clones alone and is incomplete. The repertoire includes some 96,000 clones, about 94% of them detected once, and roughly 0.22% sits in the top ten. This TCR came from a human donor in good health. The sequenced sample consisted of T cells isolated from PBMCs. The chain links TRBV7-9 to TRBJ1-1; 10 positions agree with TRBD1. The CDR3 reads CASTDRGTNMNTEAFF. The CDR3 coding sequence is TGTGCCAGCACGGACAGGGGGACTAACATGAACACTGAAGCTTTCTTT.